Sequencing of this T cell receptor beta chain was carried out in a study of blood T cells in healthy people across ages (dated by TCRdb to about 2015). Some background on the complete study: Template switching captured roughly one uniquely barcoded TCR beta cDNA molecule per two T cells in model experiments. Using deep sequencing normalized with unique cDNA molecular identifiers, the study measured how TCR beta repertoire diversity changes with age. Donors were grouped into four age groups: young (average approximately 15 years), middle-aged (about 40), aged (62) and long-lived (roughly 80). To avoid experimental bias, donors of different ages were distributed randomly across sequencing lanes. For two donors (one aged 18 to 30 and one aged 80 or older), the study analyzed two additional independent replicas of 1 million unique cDNA reads from the same blood draw.

The paper as a whole reports these results and caveats: The CMV infection status of donors was not known, potentially confounding age-related changes in expanded clonotypes. Estimates of total diversity based on one million sequenced T cells were regarded as lower bounds and as underestimates. Since profiling was done on bulk unsorted PBMCs, naive and antigen-experienced compartments could not be conclusively compared. Observed TCR beta diversity per million T cells fell roughly linearly with age, and a significant reduction was already apparent by age around 40. Compared with the aged group, the long-lived group had more naive CD4+ T cells, fewer expanded clones and increased TCR diversity, suggesting age selection. Observed TCR beta diversity correlated strongly with the percentage of naive T cells measured by flow cytometry.

Trimming takes 5 bases from V and 4 bases from J, and the germline ends sit 17 bases apart. Its CDR3 holds 15 amino acids, cysteine through phenylalanine. Of all the DNA, just the CDR3 is kept, 45 bases in frame from base 1. Donors were 40 or so systemically healthy Caucasian individuals from Russia aged roughly 6 to 90 years. Around 9.7 milliliters of peripheral blood were collected from each donor into EDTA-treated Vacutainer tubes. Ficoll-Paque density-gradient centrifugation was used to isolate PBMCs, with at least 7 million per sample. Total RNA, at least 6 micrograms per sample, was extracted from PBMCs with Trizol reagent. For every donor, an aliquot of PBMCs went through flow cytometry to measure the percentages of naive CD45RAhigh/CD27high T cells. This clonotype showed up just a few times. Its antigen remains unidentified. No base-level quality is on record; no much larger clone is a single base apart.

Library preparation employed 5' RACE. Sequencing was carried out with an Illumina HiSeq 2500. A second about 6 to 11 cycle PCR used a sample-barcoded 5' primer and a J-beta primer mix. Each TCR beta cDNA molecule received a unique molecular identifier from a template-switch 5' adaptor carrying 12 random nucleotides. Each sample yielded at least 2.5 million CDR3-containing paired-end reads. First-strand cDNA synthesis was performed from all RNA using the Mint cDNA synthesis kit, with priming by a TRBC-specific oligonucleotide. Following uracil-DNA glycosylase treatment, all cDNA underwent a first 18-cycle PCR with the universal primers M1SS and BC2_uni_R. Per the authors' processing: Each sample was normalized by randomly selecting 1 million high-quality reads, each carrying a distinct molecular identifier. Reads sharing molecular identifiers were discarded rather than binned into consensus sequences. MiTCR, set to a Q25 quality threshold and the strictest error-elimination algorithm, was used for CDR3 identification, clonotype clustering and error correction. A nonparametric unseen species model with Euler transformation was used to estimate a lower bound on total TCR beta diversity. In-frame beta chains were kept once TCRdb had trimmed the public reads at Q25 with fastp and called clones with MiXCR. Duplicate CDR3 protein sequences are folded into a single record with the most common DNA and genes. Clone size and V and J calls follow TCRdb, not the original study. The sample includes about 1.1 million distinct CDR3 sequences, with around two fifths observed a single time. In total, the top ten clones hold around 13% of the sample.

Recombination connected TRBV12-3 or TRBV12-4 to TRBJ1-2; the D gene lacks a confident call. This clonotype was sampled from a man younger than 30 in good health. Sequencing was performed on blood. The nucleotide sequence reads as follows: TGTGCCAGCAGTCCCCCTGGGGATCGCAGCTATGGCTACACCTTC. Translated, it gives CASSPPGDRSYGYTF.